These 21 T cell receptor beta chains originate from one sample sequenced in a study of shared clonotypes between healthy human individuals. TCRdb's table, derived via immunoSEQ multiplex PCR, lists solely in-frame clones and lacks some. Here the sample spans 400,000 to 500,000 clones, 76% being singletons. The specimen sequenced was PBMCs. Every receptor here comes from a woman in her forties in good health. Some clones in this sample may be carry-over from other donors' samples.

The J gene is TRBJ1-1, the V gene TRBV5-4, with 10 bases lining up with TRBD1. This CDR3 has 14 residues. Germline V gives CDR1 SGHNT, CDR2 YYREEE (reference sequence). V trimming: 3 bases; J trimming: 6 bases; junction bases outside the gene matches: 5. CDR3 in DNA: TGTGCCAGCAGCTCGGGACAGGGGTTGCCTGAAGCTTTCTTT. Translating gives CASSSGQGLPEAFF.

The chain has TRBV18 and TRBJ2-5; tentatively, D is TRBD2 (6 bases). TRBJ2-7 matches the DNA end more closely, so the J call is doubtful. The germline gives CDR1 KGHSH, CDR2 LQKENI. There are 14 residues in the CDR3. CDR3 sequence (DNA): TGTGCCAGCTGCCGAGACGGGAGCTCCTACGAGCAGTACTTC. Protein product: CASCRDGSSYEQYF.

With regard to this clone: This probably arose from a read error, given a far larger clone one base away. The chain combines TRBV30 with TRBJ1-1; perhaps TRBD1 as D (6 bases). The CDR3 covers 12 residues. Germline V CDR1 and CDR2: GTSNPN, SVGIG (reference sequence). This CDR3 is CAWSVGGLEDFF. The CDR3 nucleotides read TGTGCCTGGAGCGTCGGGGGCCTTGAAGATTTCTTT. Looking up the rest from reference TRBV30 and TRBJ1-1 gives the full variable domain: SQTIHQWPATLVQPVGSPLSLECTVEGTSNPNLYWYRQAAGRGLQLLFYSVGIGQISSEVPQNLSASRPQDRQFILSSKKLLLSDSGFYLCAWSVGGLEDFFGQGTRLTVV.

Details on this clone: This is likely an artifact of a read error, given a far larger clone one base away. In the same sample, other DNA sequences code for this CDR3. This chain joins TRBV7-3 and TRBJ2-7; perhaps TRBD1 as D (8 bases). V was pared by 5 bases and J by 1 base, with 27 bases between. The CDR3 is made up of 19 amino acids. CDR1 SGHTA and CDR2 FQGTGA come from the germline V gene. CDR3 loop: CASSLAVRTGGLGSYEQYF. The DNA of the CDR3 is TGTGCCAGCAGCCTAGCGGTGAGAACAGGGGGACTGGGGTCCTACGAGCAGTACTTC.

The chain couples TRBV7-7 to TRBJ2-5; no definite D call. CDR1 and CDR2 (germline): SSHAT, FNYEAQ (reference sequence). V was trimmed by 0 bases and J by 5 bases, leaving 7 bases between them. The CDR3 has 13 residues. The DNA of the CDR3 is TGTGCCAGCAGCTTAGCTCCCGATGAGACCCAGTACTTC. It specifies CASSLAPDETQYF.

The V gene is TRBV27, the J gene TRBJ2-3, with 7 bases fitting TRBD2. Germline V CDR1 and CDR2: MNHEY, SMNVEV (reference sequence). The CDR3 has 16 residues. V was pared by 4 bases and J by 7 bases, with 14 bases of the junction left unmatched. DNA of the CDR3: TGTGCCAGCAGTTCTCTGGGTGGCGGGGAGGGGAATACGCAGTATTTT. This encodes CASSSLGGGEGNTQYF.

Here the CDR3 reads CSVSRGPGEQYF. CDR3 bases: TGCAGCGTTAGCCGAGGGCCGGGGGAGCAGTACTTC. This chain uses TRBV29-1 with TRBJ2-7; possibly TRBD2 for D (5 bases). The germline V and J ends were trimmed by 5 bases and 7 bases, with 15 bases remaining between them. The CDR3 consists of 12 residues. The germline V gene encodes CDR1 SQVTM and CDR2 ANQGSEA.

The chain couples TRBV19 to TRBJ2-7; no firm D call. V was cut by 8 bases and J by 1 base, with 21 bases left in between. Germline lookup yields CDR1 LNHDA and CDR2 SQIVND (reference sequence). The CDR3 has 16 amino acids. The CDR3 nucleotides read TGTGCCAGTTCCCACTTAAATCCTCCAGGATCCTACGAGCAGTACTTC. Encoded protein: CASSHLNPPGSYEQYF. Drawing the rest from reference TRBV19 and TRBJ2-7, the complete variable domain is DGGITQSPKYLFRKEGQNVTLSCEQNLNHDAMYWYRQDPGQGLRLIYYSQIVNDFQKGDIAEGYSVSREKKESFPLTVTSAQKNPTAFYLCASSHLNPPGSYEQYFGPGTRLTVT.

A word on this clone: At one end the junction does not follow the germline gene, possibly because of a read error. In nucleotides, the CDR3 is TGTGTCAGCAGCTTAGGGACTAACCGGGCAAGTGAGCAGTTCTTC. It is translated as CVSSLGTNRASEQFF. The rearrangement joins TRBV7-3 to TRBJ2-1; 7 nucleotides line up with TRBD2. The CDR3 covers 15 residues. Germline V gene data show CDR1 as SGHTA and CDR2 as FQGTGA. Combining the CDR3 with reference TRBV7-3 and TRBJ2-1 gives the whole variable domain GAGVSQTPSNKVTEKGKYVELRCDPISGHTALYWYRQSLGQGPEFLIYFQGTGAADDSGLPNDRFFAVRPEGSVSTLKIQRTERGDSAVYLCVSSLGTNRASEQFFGPGTRLTVL.

The chain couples TRBV4-1 to TRBJ2-7; possible D gene TRBD2, 6 bases. CDR3 size: 14 residues. V was shortened by 4 bases and J by 5 bases, with 15 bases between the two germline ends. CDR1 and CDR2 from the germline V gene are MGHRA and YSYEKL. Here the CDR3 DNA reads TGCGCCAGCAGCCCAAGGAGCGGGCGGAACGAGCAGTACTTC. It translates to CASSPRSGRNEQYF.

The chain uses TRBV28 and TRBJ2-7; TRBD2 agrees at 7 bases. This CDR3 has 15 amino acids. V lost 5 bases, J lost 0 bases, and 7 bases stayed unmatched. Looked up from germline, CDR1 is MDHEN and CDR2 is SYDVKM. The CDR3 DNA follows: TGTGCCAGCAGTCCCGTGGGAGGGTTCTCCTACGAGCAGTACTTC. This sequence encodes CASSPVGGFSYEQYF.

This clone was detected only a few times. The rearrangement joins TRBV2 to TRBJ1-4; D is unclear. This CDR3 has 14 amino acids. Trimming cost V 4 bases and J 7 bases, with 13 bases left between them. Germline loops: CDR1 SNHLY, CDR2 FYNNEI. CDR3 protein: CASSGGGFREKLFF. For the CDR3, the DNA is TGTGCCAGCAGTGGTGGAGGGTTTCGTGAAAAACTGTTTTTT.

This chain links TRBV7-2 with TRBJ2-1; D is uncertain. Looked up from germline, CDR1 is SGHTA and CDR2 is FQGNSA. The CDR3 extends over 15 amino acids. Deletions cut 1 base from V and 1 base from J, with 8 bases between. The CDR3 bases are TGTGCCAGCAGCTTAGGCGCCCGATCCTACAATGAGCAGTTCTTC. It is translated as CASSLGARSYNEQFF.

Turning to this clone: Other DNA variants within this sample encode the same CDR3. This chain joins TRBV9 and TRBJ1-1, with D unresolved. This CDR3 comprises 13 residues. Trimming took 0 bases from V and 4 from J, leaving 7 bases between them. The germline V gene has CDR1 SGDLS and CDR2 YYNGEE. The DNA of the CDR3 is TGTGCCAGCAGCGTAGGCTGGGGCACTGAAGCTTTCTTT. It yields the protein CASSVGWGTEAFF.

J is TRBJ1-1 and V is TRBV5-4, with 7 bases aligning to TRBD1. The length of the CDR3 is 15 residues. Trimming removed 3 bases from V and 1 base from J; junction bases left unmatched: 6. Germline values: CDR1 SGHNT, CDR2 YYREEE (reference sequence). CDR3 sequence: CASSWEDRSNTEAFF. For the CDR3, the DNA is TGTGCCAGCAGCTGGGAGGACAGGTCGAACACTGAAGCTTTCTTT.

A few counts support this clone. The V and J genes are TRBV19 and TRBJ2-1; 15 bases fit TRBD2. The CDR3 has 19 residues. Germline loops: CDR1 LNHDA, CDR2 SQIVND (reference sequence). V gave up 6 bases and J gave up 8 bases; unmatched junction bases: 17. The CDR3 DNA follows: TGTGCCAGTAGGGCGGGTGGTCGGAGGACTAGCGGGAGGGCCGATGAGCAGTTCTTC. Translating gives CASRAGGRRTSGRADEQFF.

The chain carries TRBV5-4 and TRBJ2-7; no clear D gene. CDR1 and CDR2 from the germline V gene are SGHNT and YYREEE (reference sequence). The CDR3 extends over 14 amino acids. Trimming removed 2 bases at V and 3 bases at J, with 12 bases between. The CDR3 nucleotides read TGTGCCAGCAGCTTTGTCGGTATGGTCTACGAGCAGTACTTC. This gives the protein CASSFVGMVYEQYF.

The CDR3 DNA reads TGTGCCAGTAGCATCCTCAGGGGGCATGGCGGGGAGCTGTTTTTT. Translating it yields CASSILRGHGGELFF. The chain has TRBV19 and TRBJ2-2; 8 bases agree with TRBD1. V shed 6 bases, J shed 7 bases, and the junction held 10 bases outside the gene matches. CDR1 LNHDA and CDR2 SQIVND come from the germline V gene (reference sequence). This CDR3 has 15 amino acids.

The gene calls are TRBV25-1 and TRBJ2-5, with a weak D call TRBD2 (6 bases). The closer fit of TRBJ2-7 to the DNA end suggests the J call may be wrong. The CDR3 totals 15 residues. Per the germline V gene, CDR1 is MGHDK and CDR2 is SYGVNS. As DNA, the CDR3 is TGTGCCAGCAGTCCAATAGGACGGGGAGGTTCCGAGCAGTACTTC. It encodes CASSPIGRGGSEQYF.

The V gene is TRBV2, the J gene TRBJ2-7; no clear D. Germline lookup yields CDR1 SNHLY and CDR2 FYNNEI. This CDR3 comprises 15 residues. V lost 6 bases and J lost 0, with 15 bases in between. The CDR3 nucleotides read TGTGCCAGCAGCCCTCCGGAAGGGATCTCCTACGAGCAGTACTTC. This encodes CASSPPEGISYEQYF.

This chain uses TRBV18 with TRBJ2-7; D perhaps matches TRBD1 (5 bases). The CDR3 loop spans 13 amino acids. V lost 2 bases and J 5 bases, leaving 10 bases between the germline ends. Germline CDR1 reads KGHSH; CDR2 reads LQKENI. The CDR3 bases are TGTGCCAGCTCACCAACGCAGGGCCACGAGCAGTACTTC. Its protein is CASSPTQGHEQYF.